These 3 T cell receptor beta chains were sequenced from one sample in a study of T cells after yellow fever vaccination. TCRdb recomputed calls from the 5' RACE reads with MiXCR, one row per CDR3 protein. The data show around 340,000 distinct CDR3 sequences, around 13% seen once. The source material was CD4+ T cells sorted from PBMCs, sampled 15 days after the yellow fever booster vaccination. The receptor set was obtained from a man aged 18 to 35 who received the YFV17D yellow fever vaccine.

V and J are TRBV4-1 and TRBJ2-1; TRBD2 aligns across 10 bases. V was pared by 1 base and J by 8 bases, with 8 bases of the junction left unmatched. CDR3 length: 16 residues. The germline gives CDR1 MGHRA, CDR2 YSYEKL. CDR3 nucleotide sequence: TGCGCCAGCAGCCAAGGGAGCGGGGGGGCCTCGTATGAGCAGTTCTTC. This sequence encodes CASSQGSGGASYEQFF.

The chain uses TRBV5-1 and TRBJ2-7; D may be TRBD1 (5 bases). The germline gives CDR1 SGHRS, CDR2 YFSETQ. This CDR3 contains 14 residues. Between the trimmed V and J ends, which lost 0 bases and 0 bases, there was a span of 7 bases. The CDR3 region is CASSLDQGSYEQYF. DNA of the CDR3: TGCGCCAGCAGCTTGGACCAGGGCTCCTACGAGCAGTACTTC.

The V and J genes are TRBV24-1 and TRBJ2-5, with 9 nucleotides matching TRBD2. The V gene's germline CDR1 is KGHDR and CDR2 SFDVKD. J lost 2 bases, V lost 3 bases, and 6 bases had no gene match. The CDR3 totals 16 residues. The CDR3 sequence is CATSDRGGGGQETQYF. The CDR3 coding sequence is TGTGCCACCAGTGATCGCGGGGGGGGTGGTCAAGAGACCCAGTACTTC.